What follows are 27 T cell receptor beta chains derived from one specimen sequenced in a study of cytomegalovirus exposure and HLA in healthy donors. PCR was performed using 60 Vbeta and 13 Jbeta primers. Clones were sequenced by immunoSEQ multiplex PCR, and TCRdb holds only the in-frame ones, with some missing. The table includes approximately 150,000 clones, 75% to 80% detected once. The sample consisted of PBMCs. The source is a woman aged 40 to 50 in good health and CMV-seropositive.

The CDR3 reads CASSQDSGGRGSYEQYF. The CDR3 region has the DNA TGTGCCAGCAGCCAAGACTCGGGCGGGAGGGGCTCCTACGAGCAGTACTTC. The V call is TRBV4-2, the J call TRBJ2-7; 9 bases are shared with TRBD2. Losses at the gene ends were 0 bases for V and 0 bases for J; bases not matched to a gene: 6. CDR3 size: 17 residues. CDR1 is LGHNA, CDR2 YNFKEQ, per germline.

This clone was counted a few times. This chain connects TRBV5-4 to TRBJ2-6; maybe TRBD2 (5 bases). The V end lost 4 bases, the J end lost 1 base, and 9 bases lay between the germline ends. There are 15 residues in the CDR3. Germline V gives CDR1 SGHNT, CDR2 YYREEE (reference sequence). CDR3 in amino acids: CASSPPGSGANVLTF. DNA for the CDR3: TGTGCCAGCAGCCCCCCGGGGTCTGGGGCCAACGTCCTGACTTTC.

The count of this clone is one. This sequence joins TRBV18 and TRBJ1-1; the D is unclear. CDR3 length: 13 residues. Trimming pared 3 bases from V and 6 bases from J, leaving 11 bases between. CDR1 and CDR2 (germline): KGHSH, LQKENI. Here the CDR3 reads CASSPLDGAEAFF. The CDR3 DNA follows: TGTGCCAGCTCACCTCTGGACGGGGCTGAAGCTTTCTTT.

This clone showed up just once. The rearrangement uses TRBV5-4 and TRBJ2-7; D gene uncertain. This CDR3 contains 15 residues. Germline lookup yields CDR1 SGHNT and CDR2 YYREEE (reference sequence). V was shortened by 0 bases and J by 2 bases, with 12 bases between the two germline ends. DNA for the CDR3: TGTGCCAGCAGCTTGGCCCCCTCAGTCGCCTACGAGCAGTACTTC. Protein sequence: CASSLAPSVAYEQYF.

This clone was detected once. Here the CDR3 DNA reads TGTGCCAGCAGTGAAAATCCGGGGACTAGCGGGAGAAATGAGCAGTTCTTC. Translation gives CASSENPGTSGRNEQFF. The chain uses TRBV6-1 and TRBJ2-1; 14 positions match TRBD2. V was pared by 2 bases and J by 7 bases, with 7 bases of the junction left unmatched. The germline CDR1 and CDR2 sequences are MNHNS and SASEGT. CDR3 size: 17 residues.

The CDR3 loop reads CASSIANGGTSGGWNEQFF. The CDR3 bases are TGTGCCAGTAGTATCGCAAATGGGGGGACTAGCGGGGGCTGGAATGAGCAGTTCTTC. The V call is TRBV19, the J call TRBJ2-1; TRBD2 agrees at 14 bases. The CDR3 runs 19 residues. The germline V gene has CDR1 LNHDA and CDR2 SQIVND (reference sequence). The trim removed 3 bases at V and 7 bases at J, leaving 14 bases unmatched.

The chain is built from TRBV7-2 and TRBJ2-6; D is possibly TRBD2 (5 bases). From germline, CDR1 is SGHTA and CDR2 FQGNSA. The CDR3 loop spans 16 amino acids. Trimming took off 1 base at V and 0 bases at J, with 7 bases between the two ends. The CDR3 spells CASSLDGSSGANVLTF. In nucleotides, the CDR3 is TGTGCCAGCAGCTTAGATGGGAGCTCTGGGGCCAACGTCCTGACTTTC.

The V and J genes are TRBV18 and TRBJ1-1, with no clear D. V lost 6 bases and J 6 bases, leaving 11 bases between the germline ends. Germline CDR1 reads KGHSH; CDR2 reads LQKENI. CDR3 length: 12 residues. The CDR3 reads CASSQRSAEAFF. CDR3 DNA sequence: TGTGCCAGCTCTCAACGGAGTGCTGAAGCTTTCTTT.

The chain couples TRBV7-2 to TRBJ2-1; D perhaps matches TRBD1 (5 bases). The CDR3 spans 16 residues. The V gene's germline CDR1 is SGHTA and CDR2 FQGNSA. Trimming shortened V by 6 bases and J by 2 bases, and 17 bases separated the two germline ends. The CDR3 sequence: CASRLRAGPPYNEQFF. The DNA of the CDR3 is TGTGCCAGCAGACTAAGGGCAGGGCCCCCCTACAATGAGCAGTTCTTC.

Remarks on this clone: Within the sample, other DNA sequences also encode this same CDR3. This chain joins TRBV7-2 and TRBJ2-2; D remains unclear. The CDR3 loop spans 14 amino acids. Germline CDR1 reads SGHTA; CDR2 reads FQGNSA. Trimming shortened V by 0 bases and J by 1 base, and 3 bases separated the two germline ends. In DNA, the CDR3 is TGTGCCAGCAGCTTAGCCCAGAACACCGGGGAGCTGTTTTTT. The encoded protein is CASSLAQNTGELFF.

The gene calls are TRBV5-1 and TRBJ2-3, with 13 bases fitting TRBD2. With 6 bases clipped from V and 4 bases from J, the junction kept 5 bases outside the gene matches. CDR1 is SGHRS, CDR2 YFSETQ, per germline. This CDR3 has 15 residues. The chain's CDR3 is CASIGLAGASDTQYF. The CDR3, as DNA: TGCGCCAGCATCGGACTAGCGGGAGCATCAGATACGCAGTATTTT.

The chain uses TRBV5-1 and TRBJ2-7; 15 bases are a match to TRBD2. The J segment lost 5 bases and the V segment lost 0 bases, leaving 3 bases of the junction unmatched. The length of the CDR3 is 16 residues. Looked up from germline, CDR1 is SGHRS and CDR2 is YFSETQ. The CDR3 spells CASSLGTSGRDNEQYF. The CDR3 nucleotides are TGCGCCAGCAGCTTGGGGACTAGCGGGAGGGACAACGAGCAGTACTTC.

This rearrangement joins TRBV7-2 to TRBJ2-7, with D perhaps TRBD2 (6 bases). Germline V gene data show CDR1 as SGHTA and CDR2 as FQGNSA. The CDR3 contains 13 residues. V was trimmed by 7 bases and J by 4 bases, leaving 14 bases between them. The CDR3 sequence: CASTWDAGYEQYF. The CDR3 coding sequence is TGTGCCAGCACCTGGGACGCGGGGTACGAGCAGTACTTC.

About this clone itself: The same CDR3 is also encoded by other DNA sequences in this sample. This rearrangement joins TRBV7-9 to TRBJ1-2; TRBD1 matches at 8 bases. V lost 4 bases, J lost 4 bases, and 2 bases stayed unmatched. CDR1 is SEHNR, CDR2 FQNEAQ, per germline (reference sequence). The CDR3 loop spans 13 amino acids. CDR3 loop: CASSSGQGYGYTF. CDR3 DNA sequence: TGTGCCAGCAGCTCCGGACAGGGCTATGGCTACACCTTC. Full variable domain (missing parts from reference TRBV7-9 and TRBJ1-2): DTGVSQNPRHKITKRGQNVTFRCDPISEHNRLYWYRQTLGQGPEFLTYFQNEAQLEKSRLLSDRFSAERPKGSFSTLEIQRTEQGDSAMYLCASSSGQGYGYTFGSGTRLTVV.

This clone was counted once. This chain links TRBV7-8 with TRBJ1-3; possible D gene TRBD1, 6 bases. The ends were cut back, 1 base at V and 0 bases at J, with 16 bases in the middle. This CDR3 contains 18 residues. Per germline, CDR1 SGHVS and CDR2 FQNEAQ. The CDR3 sequence is CASSLEVRGQSSGNTIYF. CDR3 nucleotide sequence: TGTGCCAGCAGCTTAGAAGTCAGGGGCCAGAGCTCTGGAAACACCATATATTTT.

This chain joins TRBV9 and TRBJ1-5; TRBD1 matches 9 bases. Looked up from germline, CDR1 is SGDLS and CDR2 is YYNGEE. This CDR3 spans 16 amino acids. The J segment lost 3 bases and the V segment lost 4 bases, leaving 8 bases of the junction unmatched. CDR3 in amino acids: CASSPSTGGFNQPQHF. CDR3 bases: TGTGCCAGCAGCCCTTCGACAGGGGGATTCAATCAGCCCCAGCATTTT.

J is TRBJ1-1 and V is TRBV29-1, with 8 positions matching TRBD1. CDR3 length: 14 amino acids. Germline CDR1 SQVTM, CDR2 ANQGSEA. With 4 bases clipped from V and 2 bases from J, the junction kept 6 bases outside the gene matches. CDR3 region: CSVAGQGYNTEAFF. Here the CDR3 DNA reads TGCAGCGTTGCCGGACAGGGATATAACACTGAAGCTTTCTTT.

The V call is TRBV4-2, the J call TRBJ2-7; 7 nucleotides align to TRBD2. CDR3 length equals 15 residues. Per the germline V gene, CDR1 is LGHNA and CDR2 is YNFKEQ. The junction had 4 bases not matched to a gene; V was cut back by 0 bases and J by 2 bases. In nucleotides, the CDR3 is TGTGCCAGCAGCCAAGAGAGCGGGATCCCCTACGAGCAGTACTTC. Its translation is CASSQESGIPYEQYF.

V usage is TRBV10-2 and J usage is TRBJ2-1; TRBD2 agrees at 11 bases. Germline V lookup: CDR1 WSHSY, CDR2 SAAADI. J lost 4 bases, V lost 4 bases, and 3 bases had no gene match. There are 15 residues in the CDR3. The CDR3 is CASSAASGGYNEQFF. In DNA form, the CDR3 reads TGCGCCAGCAGTGCCGCTAGCGGGGGGTACAATGAGCAGTTCTTC.

The rearrangement links TRBV15 to TRBJ1-1; unclear D gene. The CDR3 length is 12 residues. Trimming took off 0 bases at V and 8 bases at J, with 7 bases between the two ends. Per the germline V gene, CDR1 is LNHNV and CDR2 is YYDKDF (reference sequence). The CDR3 spells CATSRDLSEAFF. As DNA, the CDR3 is TGTGCCACCAGCAGAGATCTATCCGAAGCTTTCTTT. Looking up the rest from reference TRBV15 and TRBJ1-1 gives the full variable domain: DAMVIQNPRYQVTQFGKPVTLSCSQTLNHNVMYWYQQKSSQAPKLLFHYYDKDFNNEADTPDNFQSRRPNTSFCFLDIRSPGLGDTAMYLCATSRDLSEAFFGQGTRLTVV.

V gene TRBV5-4 combines with J gene TRBJ2-1; 12 positions match TRBD2. Trimming at V came to 4 bases and at J to 10 bases, leaving 9 bases not matched to a gene. The CDR3 is 15 amino acids. Germline V gives CDR1 SGHNT, CDR2 YYREEE (reference sequence). This CDR3 reads CASSTGTSGLREQFF. The CDR3 DNA reads TGTGCCAGCAGCACCGGGACTAGCGGGTTAAGGGAGCAGTTCTTC.

V gene TRBV15 combines with J gene TRBJ2-5; TRBD1 is a possible D gene (6 bases). The J call is doubtful: the DNA matches TRBJ2-7 better. CDR3 length: 15 residues. CDR1 and CDR2 (germline): LNHNV, YYDKDF (reference sequence). The DNA for the CDR3 is TGTGCCACCAGCAGATCAGACAGGAACTCCTACGAGCAGTACTTC. Translating gives CATSRSDRNSYEQYF.

J is TRBJ2-7 and V is TRBV28; 7 nucleotides align to TRBD1. J lost 0 bases, V lost 7 bases, and 9 bases had no gene match. The CDR3 spans 15 residues. Germline values: CDR1 MDHEN, CDR2 SYDVKM. Here the CDR3 reads CASTVSDRSSYEQYF. CDR3 nucleotides: TGTGCCAGCACCGTGTCGGACAGGAGCTCCTACGAGCAGTACTTC.

The V and J genes are TRBV25-1 and TRBJ2-3; weak D call: TRBD1 (5 bases). CDR1 and CDR2 from the germline V gene are MGHDK and SYGVNS. The CDR3 totals 14 residues. Deletions cut 5 bases from V and 2 bases from J, with 11 bases between. CDR3 loop: CASSKTAFTDTQYF. DNA for the CDR3: TGTGCCAGCAGTAAGACAGCATTCACAGATACGCAGTATTTT.

The chain links TRBV2 to TRBJ1-1; D not certain. This CDR3 has 13 residues. Germline-derived CDR1 and CDR2 are SNHLY and FYNNEI. Trimming left V 5 bases short and J 2 bases short, with 9 bases between. DNA of the CDR3: TGTGCCAGCAGTCGCGAGGGTAACACTGAAGCTTTCTTT. It encodes CASSREGNTEAFF.

This rearrangement joins TRBV6-6 to TRBJ2-5; 9 bases line up with TRBD2. The ends lost 6 bases at V and 4 bases at J; junction bases unmatched: 12. Per germline, CDR1 MNHNY and CDR2 SVGAGI (reference sequence). CDR3 size: 16 residues. CDR3 sequence: CASSPVGSGRRETQYF. Here the CDR3 DNA reads TGTGCCAGCAGCCCGGTAGGTAGCGGGAGAAGAGAGACCCAGTACTTC.

The chain couples TRBV6-6 to TRBJ1-1; TRBD1 agrees at 9 bases. The V segment lost 6 bases and the J segment 4 bases; nucleotides outside the gene matches: 6. The CDR3 is made up of 14 amino acids. Germline V gene data show CDR1 as MNHNY and CDR2 as SVGAGI (reference sequence). This chain's CDR3 is CASSLGQGGTEAFF. DNA for the CDR3: TGTGCCAGCAGCCTGGGACAGGGAGGCACTGAAGCTTTCTTT.